This T cell receptor (beta chain) was identified during a study of OX40 agonist ivuxolimab in advanced cancers. General observations from the study: Relative to CD4+, CD8+ T cells held more expanded clones on average.

Sequenced by immunoSEQ multiplex PCR; TCRdb stores in-frame clones only, minus some. The sample carries 16,000 or so clones, approximately 86% recorded once. With regard to this clone: Its antigen is not known.

The CDR3 has 15 amino acids. V lost 2 bases to trimming and J lost 0 bases, with 9 bases between them. Looked up from germline, CDR1 is SGHTA and CDR2 is FQGTGA. Sequencing used CD4+ or CD8+ T cells sorted from blood, obtained in a trial of the OX40 agonist ivuxolimab. J is TRBJ2-3 and V is TRBV7-3; no reliable D call. The TCR sequence derives from an adult with an advanced solid tumor such as melanoma, head and neck, liver or kidney cancer. CDR3 protein: CASSLSAASTDTQYF. The CDR3 nucleotides read TGTGCCAGCAGCTTATCGGCGGCTAGCACAGATACGCAGTATTTT.